The 9 T cell receptor beta chains presented below share a single source sample, sequenced in a study of response to subunit inactivated influenza vaccine. TCRdb used MiXCR to reprocess the RT-PCR reads, holding one entry per CDR3 protein. The table lists under 750,000 distinct CDR3 sequences, 12% of them singletons, with roughly 10% in the top ten. Specimen: PBMCs from blood, collected on the day of vaccination. These receptors came from a man aged 50 or older who received an inactivated influenza vaccine.

Only a few counts were recorded for this clonotype. The gene calls are TRBV11-2 and TRBJ2-7, with 8 bases fitting TRBD2. CDR1 and CDR2 (germline): SGHAT, FQNNGV. Trimming took 2 bases from V and 0 from J; bases not matched to a gene: 18. The CDR3 length is 20 residues. In DNA, the CDR3 is TGTGCCAGCAGCTTATGGTTTCCCAGCGGGGGTGATCTTAGCTCCTACGAGCAGTACTTC. Protein: CASSLWFPSGGDLSSYEQYF.

This clonotype was observed a few times. This chain links TRBV10-3 with TRBJ2-2; TRBD2 is a possible D gene (6 bases). CDR1 is ENHRY and CDR2 is SYGVKD in the germline V gene. The germline V and J ends were trimmed by 5 bases and 5 bases, with 15 bases remaining between them. The length of the CDR3 is 15 residues. The CDR3 nucleotides read TGTGCCATCAGTTCCGGGACTTCCCTAACCGGGGAGCTGTTTTTT. It translates to CAISSGTSLTGELFF.

This chain connects TRBV9 to TRBJ1-3; D remains ambiguous. Germline V gene lookup returns CDR1 SGDLS and CDR2 YYNGEE. V was cut by 0 bases and J by 0 bases, with 10 bases left in between. This CDR3 comprises 16 residues. CDR3 region: CASSVGHSHSGNTIYF. CDR3 coding DNA: TGTGCCAGCAGCGTAGGTCACAGTCACTCTGGAAACACCATATATTTT. The complete variable domain, with remaining parts taken from reference TRBV9 and TRBJ1-3, reads DSGVTQTPKHLITATGQRVTLRCSPRSGDLSVYWYQQSLDQGLQFLIQYYNGEERAKGNILERFSAQQFPDLHSELNLSSLELGDSALYFCASSVGHSHSGNTIYFGEGSWLTVV.

The genes are TRBV10-3 and TRBJ2-2; 12 nucleotides agree with TRBD2. V shed 7 bases and J 4 bases; nucleotides not matched to a gene: 7. CDR1 ENHRY and CDR2 SYGVKD come from the germline V gene. CDR3 length equals 16 residues. The DNA of the CDR3 is TGTGCCATCACCCCGACTAGCGGGAGTGCCACCGGGGAGCTGTTTTTT. Protein product: CAITPTSGSATGELFF.

There are a few counts of this clonotype. The chain couples TRBV24-1 to TRBJ2-7; 8 bases are shared with TRBD1. The CDR3 is 17 amino acids. CDR1 and CDR2 (germline): KGHDR, SFDVKD. V was clipped by 4 bases and J by 5 bases; unmatched bases: 15. CDR3 coding DNA: TGTGCCACCAGTGACAGCAGAAGAATGACAGGGGTCCACGAGCAGTACTTC. Translating gives CATSDSRRMTGVHEQYF.

The chain is built from TRBV20-1 and TRBJ2-3, with 7 bases that match TRBD2. Per germline, CDR1 DFQATT and CDR2 SNEGSKA (reference sequence). This CDR3 has 15 residues. Germline trimming cut 4 bases from V and 1 base from J; bases unmatched to any gene: 8. The CDR3, as DNA: TGCAGTGCTACTAGGGACTACCGCGGCACAGATACGCAGTATTTT. Translation: CSATRDYRGTDTQYF.

The chain employs TRBV27 and TRBJ2-5, with 10 bases identical to TRBD2. J lost 7 bases, V lost 5 bases, and 7 bases had no gene match. The CDR3 contains 14 residues. Germline CDR1 reads MNHEY; CDR2 reads SMNVEV (reference sequence). The DNA for the CDR3 is TGTGCCAGCAGTCCGAGCGGGAGGGCCGGGACCCAGTACTTC. It translates to CASSPSGRAGTQYF.

This clonotype was found a few times. The rearrangement uses TRBV20-1 and TRBJ2-5; D could derive from TRBD1 or TRBD2 (5 bases each). The germline CDR1 and CDR2 sequences are DFQATT and SNEGSKA (reference sequence). With 5 bases removed from V and 1 base from J, the gap between germline ends came to 17 bases. The CDR3 loop spans 15 amino acids. CDR3 sequence reads: CSALIFRGGQETQYF. The CDR3 nucleotides read TGCAGTGCTTTGATCTTTCGGGGCGGCCAAGAGACCCAGTACTTC.

This clonotype has ten or more counts. CDR3 loop: CASSLDPGQPTYEQYF. As DNA, the CDR3 is TGCGCCAGCAGCTTGGATCCGGGACAGCCAACCTACGAGCAGTACTTC. The chain is built from TRBV5-1 and TRBJ2-7, with 7 bases identical to TRBD1. CDR1 SGHRS and CDR2 YFSETQ come from the germline V gene. CDR3 length: 16 amino acids. V lost 0 bases to trimming and J lost 2 bases; unmatched junction nucleotides: 8. The whole variable domain, filled in from reference TRBV5-1 and TRBJ2-7, reads KAGVTQTPRYLIKTRGQQVTLSCSPISGHRSVSWYQQTPGQGLQFLFEYFSETQRNKGNFPGRFSGRQFSNSRSEMNVSTLELGDSALYLCASSLDPGQPTYEQYFGPGTRLTVT.